This TCR beta chain was sequenced in a study of T cell responses to AZD1222 COVID-19 vaccine. Libraries were prepared by immunoSEQ multiplex PCR; TCRdb keeps only in-frame clonotypes and omits some of them. The sample includes about 190,000 clones, almost 95% of them seen just once. This receptor was obtained from an adult in good health. Sequencing used peripheral blood, obtained on day 0 of AZD1222 vaccination.

This CDR3 reads CASSSGLAVYEQYF. The CDR3 DNA sequence: TGTGCCAGCAGTAGTGGACTAGCGGTATACGAGCAGTACTTC. The J gene is TRBJ2-7, the V gene TRBV27; 10 bases line up with TRBD2. Germline V gives CDR1 MNHEY, CDR2 SMNVEV (reference sequence). V lost 5 bases and J lost 4; bases outside the gene matches: 5. The CDR3 extends over 14 amino acids.